This TCR beta chain was identified during a study of shared clonotypes between healthy human individuals. Assay used: immunoSEQ multiplex PCR; TCRdb lists only in-frame clones, some missing. The sample has about 2.3 million clones, less than 95% seen once. The V end was cut by 2 bases, the J end by 4 bases, with 17 bases between. Germline values: CDR1 SEHNR, CDR2 FQNEAQ (reference sequence). This CDR3 is 16 amino acids long. Sequenced: naive CD4+ T cells from PBMCs. Subset specified: CD45RA+ positively selected. This receptor was identified in a man between 18 and 35 years old in good health. Some clones in this sample may be carry-over from other donors' samples. The gene calls are TRBV7-9 and TRBJ1-2; D remains ambiguous. Here the CDR3 reads CASSLSLGMKGYGYTF. As DNA, the CDR3 is TGTGCCAGCAGCTTAAGCCTAGGGATGAAGGGCTATGGCTACACCTTC. Together with reference TRBV7-9 and TRBJ1-2, the CDR3 gives the full variable domain: DTGVSQNPRHKITKRGQNVTFRCDPISEHNRLYWYRQTLGQGPEFLTYFQNEAQLEKSRLLSDRFSAERPKGSFSTLEIQRTEQGDSAMYLCASSLSLGMKGYGYTFGSGTRLTVV.